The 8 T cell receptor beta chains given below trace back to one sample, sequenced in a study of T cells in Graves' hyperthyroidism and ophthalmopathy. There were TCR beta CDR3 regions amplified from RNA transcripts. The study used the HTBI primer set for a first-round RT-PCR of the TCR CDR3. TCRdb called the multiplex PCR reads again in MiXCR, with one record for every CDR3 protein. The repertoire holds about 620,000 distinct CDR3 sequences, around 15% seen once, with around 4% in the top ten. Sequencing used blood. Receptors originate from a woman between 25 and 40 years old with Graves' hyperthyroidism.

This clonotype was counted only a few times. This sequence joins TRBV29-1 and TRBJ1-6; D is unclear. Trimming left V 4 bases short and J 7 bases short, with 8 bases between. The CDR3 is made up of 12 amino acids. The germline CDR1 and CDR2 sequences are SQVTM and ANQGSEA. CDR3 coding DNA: TGCAGCGTTGGTAACACAAATTCACCCCTCCACTTT. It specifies CSVGNTNSPLHF.

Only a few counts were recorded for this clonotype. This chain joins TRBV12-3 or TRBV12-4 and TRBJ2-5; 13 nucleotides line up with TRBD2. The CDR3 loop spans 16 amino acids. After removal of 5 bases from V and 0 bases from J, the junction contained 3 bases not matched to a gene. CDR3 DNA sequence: TGTGCCAGCAGTAGGACTAGCGGGAGATACCAAGAGACCCAGTACTTC. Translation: CASSRTSGRYQETQYF.

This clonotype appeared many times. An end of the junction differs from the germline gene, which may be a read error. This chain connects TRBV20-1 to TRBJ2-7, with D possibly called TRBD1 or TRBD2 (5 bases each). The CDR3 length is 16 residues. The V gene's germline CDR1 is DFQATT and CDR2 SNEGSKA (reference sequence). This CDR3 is CSAGGRLALNSYGQYF. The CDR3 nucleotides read TGCAGTGCTGGGGGTCGACTCGCCTTAAACTCCTACGGGCAGTACTTC.

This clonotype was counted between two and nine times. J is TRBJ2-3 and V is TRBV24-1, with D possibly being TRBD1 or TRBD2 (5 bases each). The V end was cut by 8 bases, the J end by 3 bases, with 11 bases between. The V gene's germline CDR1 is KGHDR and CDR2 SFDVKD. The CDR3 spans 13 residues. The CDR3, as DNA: TGTGCCACCAAGGACATAGCGACAGATACGCAGTATTTT. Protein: CATKDIATDTQYF.

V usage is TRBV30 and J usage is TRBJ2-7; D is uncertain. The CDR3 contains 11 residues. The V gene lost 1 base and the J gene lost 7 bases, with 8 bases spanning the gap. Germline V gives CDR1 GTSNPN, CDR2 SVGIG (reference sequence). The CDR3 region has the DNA TGTGCCTGGAGTGCCACTATGGAGCAGTACTTC. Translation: CAWSATMEQYF.

The CDR3 nucleotides read TGTGCCATCAGCGGGACAGGGAGCACCTACGAGCAGTACTTC. It is translated as CAISGTGSTYEQYF. The gene calls are TRBV10-3 and TRBJ2-7, with 9 bases that match TRBD1. The V segment lost 6 bases and the J segment 2 bases; nucleotides outside the gene matches: 5. The CDR3 has 14 residues. CDR1 ENHRY and CDR2 SYGVKD come from the germline V gene.

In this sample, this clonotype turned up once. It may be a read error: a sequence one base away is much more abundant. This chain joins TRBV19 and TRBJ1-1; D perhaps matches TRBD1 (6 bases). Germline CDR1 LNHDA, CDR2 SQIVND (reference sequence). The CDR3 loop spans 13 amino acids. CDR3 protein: CASGTQGGTEASF. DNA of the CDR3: TGTGCCTCTGGGACACAGGGTGGCACTGAAGCTTCCTTT. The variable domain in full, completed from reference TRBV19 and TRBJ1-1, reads DGGITQSPKYLFRKEGQNVTLSCEQNLNHDAMYWYRQDPGQGLRLIYYSQIVNDFQKGDIAEGYSVSREKKESFPLTVTSAQKNPTAFYLCASGTQGGTEASFGQGTRLTVV.

The CDR3 nucleotides are TGTGCCAGCACTCCCCGGAACAGGGCACACAATGAGCAGTTCTTC. Translated, it gives CASTPRNRAHNEQFF. The chain links TRBV28 to TRBJ2-1; D might be TRBD1 (6 bases). With 7 bases removed from V and 5 bases from J, the gap between germline ends came to 18 bases. Germline V gene data show CDR1 as MDHEN and CDR2 as SYDVKM. The CDR3 totals 15 residues. The whole variable domain, filled in from reference TRBV28 and TRBJ2-1, reads DVKVTQSSRYLVKRTGEKVFLECVQDMDHENMFWYRQDPGLGLRLIYFSYDVKMKEKGDIPEGYSVSREKKERFSLILESASTNQTSMYLCASTPRNRAHNEQFFGPGTRLTVL.